The entry that follows covers one TCR beta chain sequence. Clones were read by immunoSEQ multiplex PCR, and TCRdb kept only the in-frame ones, dropping some. In the table there are 15,000 to 20,000 clones, 80% of which are singletons. This sample stems from a study of tumor-infiltrating lymphocytes in localized non-small cell lung cancer. This sequence originates from a human donor with non-small cell lung cancer. The source material was uninvolved lung tissue not adjacent to the tumor.

CDR3 region: CASSSNIKETQYF. In DNA, the CDR3 is TGTGCCAGCAGTTCGAATATCAAAGAGACCCAGTACTTC. V usage is TRBV2 and J usage is TRBJ2-5; D gene unclear. V dropped 5 bases and J dropped 3 bases, with 10 bases sitting between them. Germline CDR1 is SNHLY and CDR2 is FYNNEI. The CDR3 is made up of 13 amino acids.